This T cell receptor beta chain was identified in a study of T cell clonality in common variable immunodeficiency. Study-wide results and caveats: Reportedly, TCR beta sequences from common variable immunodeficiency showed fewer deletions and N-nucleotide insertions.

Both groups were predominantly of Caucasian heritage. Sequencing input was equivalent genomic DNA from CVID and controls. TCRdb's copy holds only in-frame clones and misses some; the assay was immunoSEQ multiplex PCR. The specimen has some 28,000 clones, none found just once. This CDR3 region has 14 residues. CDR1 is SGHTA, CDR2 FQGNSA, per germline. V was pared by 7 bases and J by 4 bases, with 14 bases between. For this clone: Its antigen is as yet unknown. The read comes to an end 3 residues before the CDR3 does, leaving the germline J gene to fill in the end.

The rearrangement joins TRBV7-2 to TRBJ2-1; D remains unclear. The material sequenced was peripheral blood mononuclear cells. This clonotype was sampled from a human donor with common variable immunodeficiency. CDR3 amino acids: CASTHYEAYNEQFF. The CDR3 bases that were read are TGTGCCAGCACTCACTACGAAGCTTACAATGAG.